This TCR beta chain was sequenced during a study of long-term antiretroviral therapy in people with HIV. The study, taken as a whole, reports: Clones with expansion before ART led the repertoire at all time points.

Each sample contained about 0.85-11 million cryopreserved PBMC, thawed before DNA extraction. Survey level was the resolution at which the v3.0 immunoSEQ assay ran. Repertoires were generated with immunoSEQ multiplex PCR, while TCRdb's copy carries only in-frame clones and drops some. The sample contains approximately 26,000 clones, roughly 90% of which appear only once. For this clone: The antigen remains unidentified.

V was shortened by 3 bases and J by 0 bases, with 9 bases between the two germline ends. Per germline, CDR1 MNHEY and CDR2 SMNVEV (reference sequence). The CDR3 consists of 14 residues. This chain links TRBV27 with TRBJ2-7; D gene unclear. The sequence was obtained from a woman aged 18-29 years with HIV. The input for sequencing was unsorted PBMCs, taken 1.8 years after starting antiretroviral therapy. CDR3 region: CASSFSGSSYEQYF. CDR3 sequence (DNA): TGTGCCAGCAGTTTTTCCGGCAGCTCCTACGAGCAGTACTTC.